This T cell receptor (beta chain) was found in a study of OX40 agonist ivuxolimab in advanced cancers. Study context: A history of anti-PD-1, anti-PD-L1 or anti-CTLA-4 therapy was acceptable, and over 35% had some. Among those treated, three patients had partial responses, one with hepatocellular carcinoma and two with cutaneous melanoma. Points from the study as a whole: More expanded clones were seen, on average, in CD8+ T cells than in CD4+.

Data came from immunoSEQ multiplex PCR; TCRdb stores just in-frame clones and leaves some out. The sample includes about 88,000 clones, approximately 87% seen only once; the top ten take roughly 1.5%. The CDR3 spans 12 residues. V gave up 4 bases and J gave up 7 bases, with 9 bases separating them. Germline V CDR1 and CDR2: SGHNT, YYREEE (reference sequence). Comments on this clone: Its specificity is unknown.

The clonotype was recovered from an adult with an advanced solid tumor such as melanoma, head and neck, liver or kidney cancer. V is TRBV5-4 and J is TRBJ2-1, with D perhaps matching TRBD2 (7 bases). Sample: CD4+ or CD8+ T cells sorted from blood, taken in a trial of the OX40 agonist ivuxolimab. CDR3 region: CASSRGGNEQFF. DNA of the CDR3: TGTGCCAGCAGCAGGGGGGGGAATGAGCAGTTCTTC. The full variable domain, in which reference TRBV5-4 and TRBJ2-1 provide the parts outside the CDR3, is ETGVTQSPTHLIKTRGQQVTLRCSSQSGHNTVSWYQQALGQGPQFIFQYYREEENGRGNFPPRFSGLQFPNYSSELNVNALELDDSALYLCASSRGGNEQFFGPGTRLTVL.